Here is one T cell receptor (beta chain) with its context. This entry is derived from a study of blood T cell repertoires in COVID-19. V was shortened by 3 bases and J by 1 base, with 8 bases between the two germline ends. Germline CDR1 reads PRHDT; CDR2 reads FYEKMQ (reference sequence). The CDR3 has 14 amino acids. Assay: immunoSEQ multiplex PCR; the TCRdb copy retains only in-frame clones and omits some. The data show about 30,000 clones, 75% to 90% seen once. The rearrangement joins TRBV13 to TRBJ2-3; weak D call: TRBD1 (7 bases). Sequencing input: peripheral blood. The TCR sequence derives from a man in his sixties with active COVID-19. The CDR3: CASSFRGGTDTQYF. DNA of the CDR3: TGTGCCAGCAGCTTCAGGGGGGGCACAGATACGCAGTATTTT.